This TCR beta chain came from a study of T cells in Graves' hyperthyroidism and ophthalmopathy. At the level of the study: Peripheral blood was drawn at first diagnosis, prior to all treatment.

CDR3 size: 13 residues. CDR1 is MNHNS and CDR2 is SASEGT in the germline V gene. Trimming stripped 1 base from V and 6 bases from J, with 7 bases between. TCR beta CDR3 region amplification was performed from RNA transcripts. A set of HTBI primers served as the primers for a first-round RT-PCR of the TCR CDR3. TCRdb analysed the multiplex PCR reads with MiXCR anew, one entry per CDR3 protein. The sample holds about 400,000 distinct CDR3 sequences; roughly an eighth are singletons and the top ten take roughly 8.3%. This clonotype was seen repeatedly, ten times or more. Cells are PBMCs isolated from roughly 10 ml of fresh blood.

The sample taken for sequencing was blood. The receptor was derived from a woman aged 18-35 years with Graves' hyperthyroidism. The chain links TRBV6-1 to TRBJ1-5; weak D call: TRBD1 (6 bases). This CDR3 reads CASSEGTVQPQHF. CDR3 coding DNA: TGTGCCAGCAGTGAAGGGACAGTTCAGCCCCAGCATTTT.